The entry below describes one T cell receptor beta chain. Its antigen is currently unknown. The V end was cut by 4 bases, the J end by 6 bases, with 15 bases between. CDR3 length: 15 amino acids. Germline CDR1 is SEHNR and CDR2 is FQNEAQ (reference sequence). The entry originates in a study of cytomegalovirus exposure and HLA in healthy donors. The overall study: Among the 398 donors who were genotyped, roughly 86% fell in the genetic ancestry cluster that is associated with self-reported Caucasian donors. Study findings and constraints: What a later analysis showed was that several of the most significant clusters appeared linked to common viral pathogens.

The PCR made use of 60 Vbeta and 13 Jbeta primers. TCRdb's table, derived via immunoSEQ multiplex PCR, lists solely in-frame clones and lacks some. This sample contains roughly 90,000 clones. Every donor was a healthy person donating bone marrow. The sequenced sample consisted of PBMCs. The rearrangement uses TRBV7-9 and TRBJ2-2, with a tentative D call TRBD1 (6 bases). This clonotype originated in a man in his fifties or sixties in good health and CMV-seropositive. The chain's CDR3 is CASSSYRVMAGELFF. Here the CDR3 DNA reads TGTGCCAGCAGCTCTTACAGGGTCATGGCCGGGGAGCTGTTTTTT. Drawing the rest from reference TRBV7-9 and TRBJ2-2, the complete variable domain is DTGVSQNPRHKITKRGQNVTFRCDPISEHNRLYWYRQTLGQGPEFLTYFQNEAQLEKSRLLSDRFSAERPKGSFSTLEIQRTEQGDSAMYLCASSSYRVMAGELFFGEGSRLTVL.